These 6 T cell receptor beta chains share one sample of origin, sequenced in a study of cytomegalovirus exposure and HLA in healthy donors (dated by TCRdb to about 2017). To prepare the library, the immunoSEQ multiplex PCR assay was applied. For the multiplex PCR, a mixture combining 60 forward primers for TCR Vbeta segments and 13 reverse primers for TCR Jbeta segments was used. Sourced from immuneACCESS, this table was stored by TCRdb with only in-frame sequences that have V and J called. A share of the clones is absent; for the studies checked, an unresolved V gene accounts for under half, and the remainder has no known explanation. The sample has over 200,000 clones on record, roughly 68% of them singletons. The ten biggest clones cover about 2.5% of the sample. Sequenced input: PBMCs. The receptors come from a man between 35 and 55 years old in good health and CMV-seropositive.

The chain joins TRBV4-2 to TRBJ2-3, with 12 bases that match TRBD2. Germline V lookup: CDR1 LGHNA, CDR2 YNFKEQ. V trimming: 1 base; J trimming: 3 bases; junction bases outside the gene matches: 5. This CDR3 is 17 amino acids long. The CDR3 loop reads CASSQGLTSGGTDTQYF. CDR3 DNA sequence: TGTGCCAGCAGCCAAGGGTTGACTAGCGGGGGAACAGATACGCAGTATTTT.

The chain links TRBV28 to TRBJ1-5; perhaps TRBD1 as D (6 bases). This CDR3 is 15 amino acids long. Germline V gene data show CDR1 as MDHEN and CDR2 as SYDVKM. Deletions cut 6 bases from V and 6 bases from J, with 18 bases between. The CDR3 DNA reads TGTGCCAGCAGCCCCCGATCCACAGGGATTCAGCCCCAGCATTTT. This gives the protein CASSPRSTGIQPQHF.

The V call is TRBV2, the J call TRBJ1-2; a possible D gene is TRBD1 (6 bases). Germline CDR1 reads SNHLY; CDR2 reads FYNNEI. This CDR3 is built from 13 residues. V was cut by 1 base and J by 5 bases, with 8 bases left in between. CDR3 protein: CASSEGQGYGYTF. In DNA form, the CDR3 reads TGTGCCAGCAGTGAAGGGCAGGGGTATGGCTACACCTTC. Full variable domain (rest looked up from reference TRBV2 and TRBJ1-2): EPEVTQTPSHQVTQMGQEVILRCVPISNHLYFYWYRQILGQKVEFLVSFYNNEISEKSEIFDDQFSVERPDGSNFTLKIRSTKLEDSAMYFCASSEGQGYGYTFGSGTRLTVV.

The V call is TRBV7-9, the J call TRBJ1-2; D is unresolved. V shed 0 bases and J shed 5 bases, with 7 bases lying between them. This CDR3 is 13 amino acids long. Germline V gives CDR1 SEHNR, CDR2 FQNEAQ (reference sequence). This CDR3 is CASSLATGYGYTF. The CDR3 DNA reads TGTGCCAGCAGCTTAGCGACGGGTTATGGCTACACCTTC.

The chain uses TRBV4-3 and TRBJ1-4; unclear D gene. Trimming removed 1 base from V and 7 bases from J, with 10 bases in between. Germline loops: CDR1 LGHNA, CDR2 YSLEER. The CDR3 runs to 14 residues. The DNA for the CDR3 is TGCGCCAGCAGCCAAGGCGGGAACAGTGAAAAACTGTTTTTT. Its protein product is CASSQGGNSEKLFF.

This chain connects TRBV4-1 to TRBJ1-1, with TRBD1 identical over 8 bases. The ends lost 4 bases at V and 1 base at J; junction bases unmatched: 5. Germline-derived CDR1 and CDR2 are MGHRA and YSYEKL. CDR3 size: 15 residues. CDR3 in amino acids: CASSLRQGQNTEAFF. The CDR3 coding sequence is TGCGCCAGCAGCCTCCGACAGGGGCAGAACACTGAAGCTTTCTTT.